The source of this T cell receptor beta chain is a study of cytomegalovirus exposure and HLA in healthy donors. Study findings and constraints: The productive fraction for most TCR beta V segments was about 87% or about 30% in an earlier analysis. Available immune exposure information covered CMV serostatus only.

The CDR3 loop spans 14 amino acids. CDR1 and CDR2 (germline): SGDLS, YYNGEE. Trimming left V 4 bases short and J 5 bases short, with 13 bases between. PCR amplification relied on 60 Vbeta primers (plus 13 Jbeta primers). Sequencing used immunoSEQ multiplex PCR; TCRdb keeps in-frame clones, though not all of them. The table records some 92,000 clones, under 85% of them present only once. Notes on this clone: The antigen is not known.

Sequenced sample: PBMCs. The chain recombines TRBV9 with TRBJ1-3, with TRBD1 as a possible D gene (6 bases). The sequence was collected from a young man in good health and CMV-seropositive. DNA of the CDR3: TGTGCCAGCAGCACTAACAGGGAACGAAACACCATATATTTT. This encodes CASSTNRERNTIYF.